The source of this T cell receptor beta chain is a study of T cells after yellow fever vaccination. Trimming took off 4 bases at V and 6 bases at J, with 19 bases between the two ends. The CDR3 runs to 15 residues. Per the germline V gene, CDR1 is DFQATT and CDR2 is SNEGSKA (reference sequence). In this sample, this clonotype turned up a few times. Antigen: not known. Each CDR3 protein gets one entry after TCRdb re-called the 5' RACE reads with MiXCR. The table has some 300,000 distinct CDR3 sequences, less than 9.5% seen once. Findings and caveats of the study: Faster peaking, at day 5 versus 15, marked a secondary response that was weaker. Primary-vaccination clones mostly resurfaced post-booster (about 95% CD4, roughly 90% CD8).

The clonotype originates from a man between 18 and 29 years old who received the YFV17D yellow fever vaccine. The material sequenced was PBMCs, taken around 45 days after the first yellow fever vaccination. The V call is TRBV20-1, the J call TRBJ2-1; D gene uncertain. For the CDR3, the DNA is TGCAGTGCTATTTCTTCCCCCGCCTCTTTCAATGAGCAGTTCTTC. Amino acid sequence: CSAISSPASFNEQFF.